The entry that follows covers one T cell receptor beta chain sequence. The data stem from a study of shared T cell receptors in the human thymus. The repertoire was sequenced with immunoSEQ multiplex PCR; TCRdb's copy has only in-frame clones and lacks some. The repertoire holds some 700,000 clones, 75% to 90% seen once, with more than 0.01% in the top ten. The same sample was also used in a study of human thymus T cells. Per that study: All donors were healthy Finnish infants who were undergoing corrective surgery to treat congenital heart defects.

Sequenced sample: thymocytes. The TCR sequence derives from a girl less than two years old with a congenital heart defect.

CDR3 region: CASSQDGQGHMSEDTDTQYF. The CDR3 nucleotides read TGCGCCAGCAGCCAAGATGGGCAGGGGCACATGAGCGAGGACACAGATACGCAGTATTTT. The chain links TRBV4-1 to TRBJ2-3, with a weak D call TRBD1 (6 bases). V was pared by 0 bases and J by 2 bases, with 24 bases between. From germline, CDR1 is MGHRA and CDR2 YSYEKL. The CDR3 covers 20 residues.